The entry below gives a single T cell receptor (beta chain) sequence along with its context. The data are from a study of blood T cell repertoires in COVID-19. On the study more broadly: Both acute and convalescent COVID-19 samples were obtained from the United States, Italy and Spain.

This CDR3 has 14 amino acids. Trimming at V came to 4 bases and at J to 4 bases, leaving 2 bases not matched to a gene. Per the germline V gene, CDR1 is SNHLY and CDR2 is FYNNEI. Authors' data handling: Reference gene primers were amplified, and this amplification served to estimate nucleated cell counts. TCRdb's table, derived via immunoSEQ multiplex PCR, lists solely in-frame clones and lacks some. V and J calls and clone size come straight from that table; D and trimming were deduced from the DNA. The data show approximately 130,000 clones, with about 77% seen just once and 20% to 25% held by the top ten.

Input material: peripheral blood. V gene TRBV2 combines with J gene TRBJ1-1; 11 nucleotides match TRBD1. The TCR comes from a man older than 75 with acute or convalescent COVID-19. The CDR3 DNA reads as TGTGCCAGCAGTGCCGGGACAGGGGGCACTGAAGCTTTCTTT. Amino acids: CASSAGTGGTEAFF.